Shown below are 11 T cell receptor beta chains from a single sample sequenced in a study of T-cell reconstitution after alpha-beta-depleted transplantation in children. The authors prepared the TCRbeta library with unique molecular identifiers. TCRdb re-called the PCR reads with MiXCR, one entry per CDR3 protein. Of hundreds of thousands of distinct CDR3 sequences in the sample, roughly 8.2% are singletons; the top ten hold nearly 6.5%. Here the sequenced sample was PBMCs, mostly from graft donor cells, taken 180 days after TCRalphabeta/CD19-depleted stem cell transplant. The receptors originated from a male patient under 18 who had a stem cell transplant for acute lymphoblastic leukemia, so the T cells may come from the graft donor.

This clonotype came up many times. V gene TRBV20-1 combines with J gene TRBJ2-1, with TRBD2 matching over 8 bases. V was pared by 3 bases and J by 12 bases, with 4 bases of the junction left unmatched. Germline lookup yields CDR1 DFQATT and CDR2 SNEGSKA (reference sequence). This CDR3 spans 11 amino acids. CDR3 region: CSASGGAGQFF. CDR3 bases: TGCAGTGCTAGCGGGGGGGCCGGGCAGTTCTTC.

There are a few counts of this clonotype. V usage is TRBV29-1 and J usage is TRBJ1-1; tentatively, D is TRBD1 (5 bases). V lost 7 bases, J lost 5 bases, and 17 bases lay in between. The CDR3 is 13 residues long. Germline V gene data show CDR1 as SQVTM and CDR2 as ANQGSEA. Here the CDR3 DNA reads TGCAGCGCCAGGGTCGCTTCAGGGACTGAAGCTTTCTTT. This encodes CSARVASGTEAFF.

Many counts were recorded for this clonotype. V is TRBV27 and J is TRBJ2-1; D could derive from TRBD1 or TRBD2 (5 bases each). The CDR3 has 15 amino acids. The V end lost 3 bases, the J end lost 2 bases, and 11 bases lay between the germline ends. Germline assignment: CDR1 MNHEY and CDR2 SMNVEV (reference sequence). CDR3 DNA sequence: TGTGCCAGCAGTTTTTCAACGGGACCCTACAATGAGCAGTTCTTC. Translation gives CASSFSTGPYNEQFF.

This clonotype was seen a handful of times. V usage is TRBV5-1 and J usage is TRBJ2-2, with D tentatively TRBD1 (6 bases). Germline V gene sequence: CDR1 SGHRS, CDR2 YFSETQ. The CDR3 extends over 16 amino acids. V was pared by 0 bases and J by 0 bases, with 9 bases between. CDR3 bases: TGCGCCAGCAGCTTGGGGCGACAGGCGAACACCGGGGAGCTGTTTTTT. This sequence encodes CASSLGRQANTGELFF.

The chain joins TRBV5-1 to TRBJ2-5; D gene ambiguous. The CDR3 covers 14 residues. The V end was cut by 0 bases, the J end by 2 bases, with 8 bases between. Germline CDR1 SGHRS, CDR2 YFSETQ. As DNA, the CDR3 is TGCGCCAGCAGCTTGGTGGCAGCACAAGAGACCCAGTACTTC. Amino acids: CASSLVAAQETQYF.

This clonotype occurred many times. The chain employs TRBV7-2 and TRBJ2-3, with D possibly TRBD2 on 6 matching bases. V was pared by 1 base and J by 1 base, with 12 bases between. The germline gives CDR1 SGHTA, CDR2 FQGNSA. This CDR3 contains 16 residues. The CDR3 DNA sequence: TGTGCCAGCAGCTTAGAAGGGGCGGGACGCACAGATACGCAGTATTTT. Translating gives CASSLEGAGRTDTQYF.

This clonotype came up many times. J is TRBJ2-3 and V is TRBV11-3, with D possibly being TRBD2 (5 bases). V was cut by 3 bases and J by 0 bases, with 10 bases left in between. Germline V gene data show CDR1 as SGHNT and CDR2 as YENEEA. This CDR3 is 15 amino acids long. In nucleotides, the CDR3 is TGTGCCAGCAGCTTCAGCGGATCTAGCACAGATACGCAGTATTTT. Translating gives CASSFSGSSTDTQYF.

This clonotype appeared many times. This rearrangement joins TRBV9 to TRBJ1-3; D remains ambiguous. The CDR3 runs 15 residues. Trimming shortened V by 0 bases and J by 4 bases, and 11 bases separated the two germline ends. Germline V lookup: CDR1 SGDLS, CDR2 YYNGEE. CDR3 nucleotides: TGTGCCAGCAGCGTAGAGGGCCGGCGGGGAAACACCATATATTTT. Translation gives CASSVEGRRGNTIYF.

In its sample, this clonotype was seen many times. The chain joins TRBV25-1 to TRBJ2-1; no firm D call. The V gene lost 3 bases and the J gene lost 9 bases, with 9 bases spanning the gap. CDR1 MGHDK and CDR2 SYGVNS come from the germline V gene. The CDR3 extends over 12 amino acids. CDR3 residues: CASSDQGREQFF. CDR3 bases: TGTGCCAGCAGTGACCAAGGCCGTGAGCAGTTCTTC.

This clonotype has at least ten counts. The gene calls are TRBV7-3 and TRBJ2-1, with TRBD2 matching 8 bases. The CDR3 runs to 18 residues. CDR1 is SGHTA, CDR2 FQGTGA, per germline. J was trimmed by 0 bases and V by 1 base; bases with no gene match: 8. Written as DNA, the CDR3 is TGTGCCAGCAGCTTAATGGGCGGGGGGCCGAGCTCCTACAATGAGCAGTTCTTC. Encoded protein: CASSLMGGGPSSYNEQFF.

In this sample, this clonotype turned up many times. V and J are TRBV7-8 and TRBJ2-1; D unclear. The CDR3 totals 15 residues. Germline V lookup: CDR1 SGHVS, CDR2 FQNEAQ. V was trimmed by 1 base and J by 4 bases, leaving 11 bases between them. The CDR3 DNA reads TGTGCCAGCAGCTTAGTGGCGAACACTTACAATGAGCAGTTCTTC. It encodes CASSLVANTYNEQFF.